This T cell receptor (beta chain) appears in the sequencing data of a study of shared clonotypes between healthy human individuals. The data were produced by immunoSEQ multiplex PCR, yet TCRdb's version contains in-frame clones alone and is incomplete. The sample has 2 million to 2.5 million clones, roughly 92% seen once; the top ten hold around 0.38%. Deletions cut 1 base from V and 4 bases from J, with 17 bases between. CDR3 size: 17 residues. This receptor was taken from a young man in good health. Some clones in this sample may be carry-over from other donors' samples. Sequencing used naive CD4+ T cells from PBMCs. Subset described: CD45RA+ positively selected. The chain joins TRBV23-1 to TRBJ1-5; D unclear. TRBV23-1 is an ORF, with its function uncertain. DNA of the CDR3: TGCGCCAGCAGTCAATACAGATTGGGGTTTGGTAATCAGCCCCAGCATTTT. Amino acid sequence: CASSQYRLGFGNQPQHF.